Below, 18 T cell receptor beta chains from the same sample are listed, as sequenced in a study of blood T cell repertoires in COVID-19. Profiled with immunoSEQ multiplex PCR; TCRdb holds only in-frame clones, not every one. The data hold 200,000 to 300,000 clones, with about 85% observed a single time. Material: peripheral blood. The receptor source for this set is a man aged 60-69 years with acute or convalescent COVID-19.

The CDR3 is CASSPRSRGTDQPQHF. The CDR3 DNA follows: TGCGCCAGCAGCCCCCGGTCTCGGGGAACGGATCAGCCCCAGCATTTT. The chain combines TRBV4-1 with TRBJ1-5; no firm D call. Germline V lookup: CDR1 MGHRA, CDR2 YSYEKL. Deletions cut 4 bases from V and 5 bases from J, with 18 bases between. The CDR3 spans 16 residues.

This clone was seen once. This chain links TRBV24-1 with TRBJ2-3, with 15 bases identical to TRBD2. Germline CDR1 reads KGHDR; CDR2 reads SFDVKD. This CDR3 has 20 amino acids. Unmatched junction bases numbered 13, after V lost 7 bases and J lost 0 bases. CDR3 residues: CATRKPGTSGRPSSTDTQYF. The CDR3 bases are TGTGCCACCAGAAAGCCCGGGACTAGCGGGAGGCCCTCTAGCACAGATACGCAGTATTTT.

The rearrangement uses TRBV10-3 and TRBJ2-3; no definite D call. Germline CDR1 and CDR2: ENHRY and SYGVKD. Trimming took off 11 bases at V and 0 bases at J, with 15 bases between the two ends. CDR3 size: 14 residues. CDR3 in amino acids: CALSRATSTDTQYF. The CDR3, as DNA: TGTGCCTTGTCTCGAGCGACTAGCACAGATACGCAGTATTTT.

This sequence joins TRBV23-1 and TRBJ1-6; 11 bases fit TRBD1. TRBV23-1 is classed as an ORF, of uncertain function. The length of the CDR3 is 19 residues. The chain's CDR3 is CPPRRPGQGGSSYNSPLHF. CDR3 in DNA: TGCCCCCCCCGACGACCGGGACAGGGGGGGAGCTCCTATAATTCACCCCTCCACTTT.

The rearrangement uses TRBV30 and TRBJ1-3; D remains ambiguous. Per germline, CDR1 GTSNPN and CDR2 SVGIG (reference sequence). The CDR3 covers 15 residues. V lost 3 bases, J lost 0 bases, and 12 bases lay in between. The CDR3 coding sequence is TGTGCCTGGAGGGATATGGGGAGCTCTGGAAACACCATATATTTT. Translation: CAWRDMGSSGNTIYF.

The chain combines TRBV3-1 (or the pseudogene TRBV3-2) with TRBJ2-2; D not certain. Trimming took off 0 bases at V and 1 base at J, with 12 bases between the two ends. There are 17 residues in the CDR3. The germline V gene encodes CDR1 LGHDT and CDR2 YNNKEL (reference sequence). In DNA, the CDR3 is TGTGCCAGCAGCCAAGACTCAGCTAGATGGAACACCGGGGAGCTGTTTTTT. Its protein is CASSQDSARWNTGELFF.

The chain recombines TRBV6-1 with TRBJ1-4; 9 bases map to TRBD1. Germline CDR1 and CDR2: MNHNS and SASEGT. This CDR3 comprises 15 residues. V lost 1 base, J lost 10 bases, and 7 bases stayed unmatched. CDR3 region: CASSEGDRDFLKLFF. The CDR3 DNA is TGTGCCAGCAGTGAAGGGGACAGGGACTTCCTAAAACTGTTTTTT.

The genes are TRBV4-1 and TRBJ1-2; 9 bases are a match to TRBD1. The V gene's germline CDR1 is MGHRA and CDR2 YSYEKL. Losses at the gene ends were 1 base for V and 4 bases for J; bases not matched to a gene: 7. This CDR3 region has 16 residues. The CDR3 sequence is CASSQAQGADGYGYTF. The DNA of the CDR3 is TGCGCCAGCAGCCAAGCACAGGGGGCTGATGGCTATGGCTACACCTTC.

CDR3: CASSQTDYGYTF. The CDR3 region has the DNA TGTGCCAGCAGCCAAACGGACTATGGCTACACCTTC. V is TRBV3-1 (or the pseudogene TRBV3-2) and J is TRBJ1-2; no reliable D call. Germline V gives CDR1 LGHDT, CDR2 YNNKEL (reference sequence). V was cut by 2 bases and J by 3 bases, with 4 bases left in between. This CDR3 comprises 12 residues.

CDR3 nucleotides: TGCGCCAGCAGCTTGGTGGGGGCGGGCACCGGGGAGCTGTTTTTT. This encodes CASSLVGAGTGELFF. The J gene is TRBJ2-2, the V gene TRBV5-1, with D possibly TRBD1 on 6 matching bases. The CDR3 contains 15 residues. Germline CDR1 is SGHRS and CDR2 is YFSETQ. V was cut by 0 bases and J by 4 bases, with 10 bases left in between. Variable domain in full (rest from reference TRBV5-1 and TRBJ2-2): KAGVTQTPRYLIKTRGQQVTLSCSPISGHRSVSWYQQTPGQGLQFLFEYFSETQRNKGNFPGRFSGRQFSNSRSEMNVSTLELGDSALYLCASSLVGAGTGELFFGEGSRLTVL.

The CDR3 spells CASSLQSSYNSPLHF. The CDR3, as DNA: TGTGCCAGCAGCCTACAGAGCTCCTATAATTCACCCCTCCACTTT. The gene calls are TRBV2 and TRBJ1-6, with D uncertain. From germline, CDR1 is SNHLY and CDR2 FYNNEI. CDR3 size: 15 residues. V lost 6 bases and J 0 bases, leaving 9 bases between the germline ends. The full variable domain, completed using reference TRBV2 and TRBJ1-6, is EPEVTQTPSHQVTQMGQEVILRCVPISNHLYFYWYRQILGQKVEFLVSFYNNEISEKSEIFDDQFSVERPDGSNFTLKIRSTKLEDSAMYFCASSLQSSYNSPLHFGNGTRLTVT.

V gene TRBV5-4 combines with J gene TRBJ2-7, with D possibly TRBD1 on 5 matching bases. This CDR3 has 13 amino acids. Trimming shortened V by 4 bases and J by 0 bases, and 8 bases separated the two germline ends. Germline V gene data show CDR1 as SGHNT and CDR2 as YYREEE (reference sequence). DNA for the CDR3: TGTGCCAGCAGCCTGGACACCTCCTACGAGCAGTACTTC. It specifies CASSLDTSYEQYF.

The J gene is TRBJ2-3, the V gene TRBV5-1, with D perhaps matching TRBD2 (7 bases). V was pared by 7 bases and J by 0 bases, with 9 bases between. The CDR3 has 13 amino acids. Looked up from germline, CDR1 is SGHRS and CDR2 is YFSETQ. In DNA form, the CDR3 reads TGCGCCAGCGGGGGGGCTAGCACAGATACGCAGTATTTT. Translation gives CASGGASTDTQYF.

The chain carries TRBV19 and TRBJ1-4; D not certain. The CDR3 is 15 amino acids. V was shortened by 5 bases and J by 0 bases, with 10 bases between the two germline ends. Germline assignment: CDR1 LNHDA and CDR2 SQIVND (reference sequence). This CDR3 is CASSSQIATNEKLFF. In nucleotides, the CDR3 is TGTGCCAGTAGTTCCCAGATTGCAACTAATGAAAAACTGTTTTTT.

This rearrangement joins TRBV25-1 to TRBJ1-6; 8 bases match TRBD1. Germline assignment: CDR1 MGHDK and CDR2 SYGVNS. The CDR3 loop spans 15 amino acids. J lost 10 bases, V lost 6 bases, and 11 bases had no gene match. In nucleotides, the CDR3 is TGTGCCAGCAGGCGGTGGGGGACAGGTGACTCACCCCTCCACTTT. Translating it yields CASRRWGTGDSPLHF.

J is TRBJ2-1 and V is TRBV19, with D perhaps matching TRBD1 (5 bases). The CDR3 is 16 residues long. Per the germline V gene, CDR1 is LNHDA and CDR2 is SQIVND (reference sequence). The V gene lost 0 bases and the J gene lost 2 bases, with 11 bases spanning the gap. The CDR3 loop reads CASSIDRVQAYNEQFF. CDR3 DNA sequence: TGTGCCAGTAGTATAGACAGGGTCCAAGCCTACAATGAGCAGTTCTTC.

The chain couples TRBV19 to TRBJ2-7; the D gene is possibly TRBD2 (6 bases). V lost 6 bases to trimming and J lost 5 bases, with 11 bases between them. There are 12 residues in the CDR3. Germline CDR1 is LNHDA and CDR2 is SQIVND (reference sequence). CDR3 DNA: TGTGCCAGTAGCGGGAGTGGGAACGAGCAGTACTTC. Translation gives CASSGSGNEQYF.

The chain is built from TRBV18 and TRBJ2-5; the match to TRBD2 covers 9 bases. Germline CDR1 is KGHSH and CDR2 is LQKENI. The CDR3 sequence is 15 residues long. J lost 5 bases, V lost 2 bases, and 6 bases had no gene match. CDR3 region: CASSPVLAGVETQYF. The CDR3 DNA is TGTGCCAGCTCACCAGTCTTAGCGGGGGTTGAGACCCAGTACTTC. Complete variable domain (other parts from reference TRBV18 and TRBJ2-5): NAGVMQNPRHLVRRRGQEARLRCSPMKGHSHVYWYRQLPEEGLKFMVYLQKENIIDESGMPKERFSAEFPKEGPSILRIQQVVRGDSAAYFCASSPVLAGVETQYFGPGTRLLVL.